This T cell receptor (beta chain) derives from a study of beta chain features in type 1 diabetes. This clone turned up a few times. The antigen is not known. It was via CD45RO/CCR7/CD25/CD127/CD95/CD27 that CD4+ naive, central memory, regulatory and stem cell-like memory cells were sorted. Notes on the study in general: Unsettled here was the matter of whether HLA type influences TCRB rearrangement. Amplification by PCR could prefer shorter templates, with the same effect in patients and controls.

The germline CDR1 and CDR2 sequences are SGDLS and YYNGEE. V was trimmed by 0 bases and J by 3 bases, leaving 7 bases between them. The CDR3 is 14 amino acids. Investigators reverse transcribed all isolated RNA, so they sequenced expressed TCRB transcripts. The protocol was immunoSEQ multiplex PCR, while the TCRdb copy is restricted to in-frame clones and leaves out a portion. The sample has 810,000 or so clones; about a sixth are singletons. The receptor was derived from a woman under 30 in good health. The sequenced sample consisted of naive CD4+ T cells from blood. The chain joins TRBV9 to TRBJ2-1; D is uncertain. CDR3 protein: CASSVASNYNEQFF. DNA of the CDR3: TGTGCCAGCAGCGTAGCTTCCAACTACAATGAGCAGTTCTTC.